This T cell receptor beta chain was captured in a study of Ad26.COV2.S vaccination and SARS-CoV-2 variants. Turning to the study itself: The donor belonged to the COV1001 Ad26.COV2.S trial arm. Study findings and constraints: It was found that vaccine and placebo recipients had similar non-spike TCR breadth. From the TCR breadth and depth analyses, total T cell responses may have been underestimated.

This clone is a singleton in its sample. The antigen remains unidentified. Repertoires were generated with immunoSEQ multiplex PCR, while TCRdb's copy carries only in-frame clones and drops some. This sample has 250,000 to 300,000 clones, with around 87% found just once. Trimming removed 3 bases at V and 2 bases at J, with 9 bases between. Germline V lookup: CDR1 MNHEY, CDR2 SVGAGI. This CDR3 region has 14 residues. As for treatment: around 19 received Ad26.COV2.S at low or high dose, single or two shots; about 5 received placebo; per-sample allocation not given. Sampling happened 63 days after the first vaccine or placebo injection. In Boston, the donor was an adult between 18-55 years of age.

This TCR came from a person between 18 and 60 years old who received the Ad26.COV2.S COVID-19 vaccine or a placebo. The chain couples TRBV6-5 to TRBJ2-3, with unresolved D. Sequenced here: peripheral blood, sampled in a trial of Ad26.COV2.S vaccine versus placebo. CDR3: CASSYSRFTDTQYF. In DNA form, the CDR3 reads TGTGCCAGCAGTTATTCCAGGTTCACAGATACGCAGTATTTT.